The source of this T cell receptor beta chain is a study of early T cells in non-severe SARS-CoV-2 infection (TCRdb year 2021). At the level of the whole study: Bulk RNA from unsorted whole blood was used for TCR sequencing, so alpha and beta chains could not be paired. Results and caveats for the whole study, not just this receptor: Matching against VDJdb was skewed toward anti-spike CD8 responses, likely underestimated virus-specific expansions, and missed private and CD4 specificities.

Receptor amplification or capture employed 5' RACE. The data were produced on a NextSeq 500. The TCR library protocol attached unique molecular identifiers to individual cDNA molecules to correct for sequencing error and PCR bias. Both TCR alpha and beta chains were sequenced, and tight co-correlation was observed between alpha and beta sequence abundances in each sample. In the source study's methods: Decombinator V4 was used to perform V gene, J gene and CDR3 annotation of TCR sequences. TCRs were defined as expanded if a significant change between any two time points was detected under a Poisson model with p below 0.0001. TCR abundances were normalised to the total number of TCRs sequenced per sample and expressed as counts per million. TRAV1-2 paired with TRAJ12, TRAJ20 or TRAJ33 defined MAIT TCRs, while TRAV10 paired with TRAJ18 defined iNKT TCRs. VDJdb, accessed 1 November 2021, was searched for CMV, EBV and SARS-CoV-2 annotated TCRs, with TCRs annotated for multiple antigens excluded. TCRdb passed the public sequencing reads through fastp at Q25 and MiXCR, retaining productive beta sequences. CDR3 protein sequences are deduplicated, and each keeps its most common genes and DNA. For this entry, the V and J calls and clone size follow TCRdb and not the study's own pipeline. The sample table holds tens of thousands of distinct CDR3 sequences, of which 9.5% to 15% were seen once. The biggest ten clones account for roughly 4.5% of the sample.

The CDR3 measures 16 amino acids from cysteine to phenylalanine. Only CDR3 DNA remains: 48 bases, in frame from the first base. Per the germline V gene, SNHLY is the CDR1 and FYNNEI is the CDR2. The trim is 2 bases for V and 2 bases for J, with a gap of 13 bases between the germline ends. A case-control design nested within a healthcare worker cohort in London, UK, was used, with weekly nasopharyngeal swab PCR tests and blood sampling performed. Healthcare workers were recruited between 23 and 31 March 2020, during the week of the UK lockdown, and were followed weekly for up to roughly 16 weeks. This clonotype was recorded many times. Which antigen it targets is not known. The input lacks base qualities; no much larger clone sits a single base away.

The chain is assembled from TRBV2 and TRBJ2-4, with the D gene uncertain. The receptor was isolated from an adult who was a healthcare worker with PCR-confirmed SARS-CoV-2 infection or an uninfected control (not recorded which). Sequenced sample: whole blood. CDR3 sequence: CASSETPWVSKNIQYF. The bases read TGTGCCAGCAGTGAAACGCCTTGGGTGTCCAAAAACATTCAGTACTTC.